The rows below give T cell receptor beta chains drawn from one sample of a study of blood T cell repertoires in COVID-19. The repertoire was sequenced with immunoSEQ multiplex PCR; TCRdb's copy has only in-frame clones and lacks some. The sample shows about 170,000 clones, under 90% of them seen only once. The sequencing input was PBMCs or T cells enriched from blood (not recorded which). Receptors were obtained from a man aged 50-60 years who had recovered from COVID-19. CDR3s include the opening cysteine and the closing phenylalanine or tryptophan. A D gene is named only where the DNA matches it firmly. Clone size appears in some rows only: once, few, many, or a class for an expanded clone.

clone size	D gene	J gene	V gene	CDR3 protein	CDR3 DNA
.	TRBD1	TRBJ1-6	TRBV5-6	CASSLARDRGLYSPLHF	TGTGCCAGCAGCTTGGCCCGAGACAGGGGGCTTTATTCACCCCTCCACTTT
once	TRBD1	TRBJ2-6	TRBV7-2	CASSISPRGRGANVLTF	TGTGCCAGCAGCATCAGCCCCAGGGGGCGGGGGGCCAACGTCCTGACTTTC
few	TRBD1	TRBJ2-2	TRBV5-1	CASSLGQGSTGELFF	TGCGCCAGCAGCTTGGGACAGGGTAGCACCGGGGAGCTGTTTTTT
.	.	TRBJ2-7	TRBV29-1	CSVEDPQSPYEQYF	TGCAGCGTTGAAGATCCCCAGTCCCCCTACGAGCAGTACTTC
.	TRBD1	TRBJ1-1	TRBV28	CASRETGVGTEAFF	TGTGCCAGCAGGGAAACAGGGGTGGGCACTGAAGCTTTCTTT
once	.	TRBJ1-5	TRBV7-8	CASSLVEGAQPQHF	TGTGCCAGCAGCTTAGTGGAGGGAGCGCAGCCCCAGCATTTT
.	.	TRBJ1-6	TRBV4-3	CASSQEWERGSPLHF	TGCGCCAGCAGCCAAGAATGGGAGAGGGGGTCACCCCTCCACTTT
once	.	TRBJ1-2	TRBV24-1	CATSEPQARGYTF	TGTGCCACCAGTGAGCCGCAAGCGCGTGGCTACACCTTC
.	TRBD1	TRBJ2-1	TRBV7-3	CASSPRDREGNYNEQFF	TGTGCCAGCAGCCCCCGGGACAGGGAGGGAAACTACAATGAGCAGTTCTTC
.	.	TRBJ1-1	TRBV19	CASSKTWRDTEAFF	TGTGCCAGTAGTAAAACCTGGAGGGACACTGAAGCTTTCTTT
.	.	TRBJ1-2	TRBV20-1	CSASPPVAGYTF	TGCAGTGCTAGTCCGCCAGTAGCTGGCTACACCTTC
.	TRBD1	TRBJ1-6	TRBV28	CASSSPGQGANSPLHF	TGTGCCAGCAGCTCCCCGGGACAGGGGGCTAATTCACCCCTCCACTTT
.	TRBD1	TRBJ2-7	TRBV15	CATSRVGDRAYEQYF	TGTGCCACCAGCAGAGTGGGAGACAGGGCCTACGAGCAGTACTTC
.	.	TRBJ1-4	TRBV7-9	CASSLGRGNNEKLFF	TGTGCCAGCAGCTTAGGCAGAGGGAACAATGAAAAACTGTTTTTT
.	.	TRBJ1-5	TRBV30	CAWSIDYTLLGDQPQHF	TGTGCCTGGAGTATAGATTATACCCTATTAGGGGATCAGCCCCAGCATTTT
.	.	TRBJ2-7	TRBV24-1	CATSLRTQPVQYF	TGTGCCACCAGCTTACGGACACAACCGGTGCAGTACTTC
.	.	TRBJ1-3	TRBV5-4	CASSLAGIRNTIYF	TGTGCCAGCAGCTTGGCTGGCATACGAAACACCATATATTTT
.	.	TRBJ2-3	TRBV7-9	CASRGAGDTQYF	TGTGCCAGCAGGGGAGCCGGCGATACGCAGTATTTT
.	.	TRBJ1-1	TRBV4-1	CASSQGGREAFF	TGCGCCAGCAGCCAAGGCGGGAGAGAAGCTTTCTTT
.	.	TRBJ1-3	TRBV3-1/TRBV3-2	CASSQVGGTSGNTIYF	TGTGCCAGCAGCCAAGTCGGGGGGACCTCTGGAAACACCATATATTTT
.	TRBD1	TRBJ1-4	TRBV5-1	CASSFTTGTANEKLFF	TGCGCCAGCAGCTTCACAACCGGGACAGCTAATGAAAAACTGTTTTTT
.	.	TRBJ2-1	TRBV7-3	CASSLDTPSSYNEQFF	TGTGCCAGCAGCCTAGATACACCGAGCTCCTACAATGAGCAGTTCTTC
.	.	TRBJ1-4	TRBV28	CASSSQGVSTNEKLFF	TGTGCCAGCAGTTCCCAAGGGGTATCAACTAATGAAAAACTGTTTTTT
.	TRBD2	TRBJ2-7	TRBV27	CASSHGGAHYEQYF	TGTGCCAGCAGCCACGGGGGGGCCCACTACGAGCAGTACTTC
.	.	TRBJ1-5	TRBV6-2/TRBV6-3	CASSYPGNQPQHF	TGTGCCAGCAGTTACCCAGGGAATCAGCCCCAGCATTTT
.	.	TRBJ1-1	TRBV2	CASSVLGPEIGAFF	TGTGCCAGCAGCGTTTTGGGCCCGGAAATAGGAGCTTTCTTT
once	TRBD1	TRBJ2-5	TRBV6-1	CASSEEGQGAETQYF	TGTGCCAGCAGTGAAGAGGGACAGGGGGCAGAGACCCAGTACTTC
once	.	TRBJ1-4	TRBV5-1	CASSLMGSGGNEKLFF	TGCGCCAGCAGCTTGATGGGTTCCGGGGGTAATGAAAAACTGTTTTTT